The 20 T cell receptor beta chains reported below all come from one sample, sequenced in a study of T cells after somatic rescue of genetic block. Libraries were prepared by immunoSEQ multiplex PCR; TCRdb keeps only in-frame clonotypes and omits some of them. The data hold approximately 100,000 clones, with around 89% observed a single time. Sequenced input: peripheral blood mononuclear cells (PBMCs). These receptor sequences come from a woman in her late teens or twenties.

The V call is TRBV7-6, the J call TRBJ2-1; D is possibly TRBD1 or TRBD2 (6 bases each). V was trimmed by 1 base and J by 9 bases, leaving 31 bases between them. Germline CDR1 and CDR2: SGHVS and FNYEAQ. The CDR3 is 20 amino acids. DNA for the CDR3: TGTGCCAGCAGCTTAGTCAACGGCCCCTTTCGGGACTCGAGAGGGGGTGAGCAGTTCTTC. This translates into CASSLVNGPFRDSRGGEQFF.

The rearrangement links TRBV29-1 to TRBJ2-1; 7 bases line up with TRBD1. From germline, CDR1 is SQVTM and CDR2 ANQGSEA. Trimming removed 3 bases from V and 1 base from J; junction bases left unmatched: 18. The CDR3 runs 19 residues. CDR3 nucleotide sequence: TGCAGCGTTGACCGAGGGGGCACAGGGATTGCGGTGTCCTACAATGAGCAGTTCTTC. Protein sequence: CSVDRGGTGIAVSYNEQFF.

This sequence joins TRBV19 and TRBJ1-1; unclear D gene. V was shortened by 0 bases and J by 10 bases, with 21 bases between the two germline ends. The CDR3 totals 16 residues. Per germline, CDR1 LNHDA and CDR2 SQIVND (reference sequence). DNA for the CDR3: TGTGCCAGTAGTATAGACTTAACGACCACGACTCAAGGAGCTTTCTTT. Its translation: CASSIDLTTTTQGAFF.

The CDR3 nucleotides are TGTGCCAGCAGTTATCTAGGGGCTATATACGAGCAGTACTTC. Protein product: CASSYLGAIYEQYF. V gene TRBV6-6 combines with J gene TRBJ2-7, with D maybe TRBD1 (5 bases). CDR1 and CDR2 from the germline V gene are MNHNY and SVGAGI (reference sequence). Trimming took 3 bases from V and 4 from J, leaving 13 bases between them. CDR3 length: 14 amino acids.

This rearrangement joins TRBV30 to TRBJ2-1, with TRBD2 matching 9 bases. The CDR3 totals 13 residues. Per germline, CDR1 GTSNPN and CDR2 SVGIG (reference sequence). V shed 8 bases and J 0 bases; nucleotides not matched to a gene: 2. The CDR3 DNA follows: TGTGCCGTTAGCGGGAGCTCCTACAATGAGCAGTTCTTC. Protein product: CAVSGSSYNEQFF.

The chain couples TRBV12-1 to TRBJ2-1; the table's D call of TRBD2 was not tested on the DNA. TRBV12-1 is a documented pseudogene. The CDR3 loop spans 17 amino acids. This CDR3 is CARGVRTSGSIEDEQFF. CDR3 in DNA: TGTGCCAGAGGAGTAAGGACTAGCGGGAGTATAGAGGATGAGCAGTTCTTC.

The chain has TRBV29-1 and TRBJ2-7; the D is unclear. Between the trimmed V and J ends, which lost 5 bases and 4 bases, there was a span of 18 bases. Looked up from germline, CDR1 is SQVTM and CDR2 is ANQGSEA. The CDR3 is 14 residues long. CDR3 nucleotide sequence: TGCAGCGTTCGTTTGACGGCGCTTGCTTACGAGCAGTACTTC. Its translation is CSVRLTALAYEQYF.

This rearrangement joins TRBV2 to TRBJ2-1, with D maybe TRBD2 (6 bases). From germline, CDR1 is SNHLY and CDR2 FYNNEI. The CDR3 is 14 residues long. V was shortened by 6 bases and J by 8 bases, with 17 bases between the two germline ends. The DNA for the CDR3 is TGTGCCAGCAGGGAGGGAGTAGCGTGGGATGAGCAGTTCTTC. Protein sequence: CASREGVAWDEQFF.

This clone showed up just once. J is TRBJ1-3 and V is TRBV7-9, with D possibly matching TRBD1 (6 bases). The CDR3 length is 12 residues. Per germline, CDR1 SEHNR and CDR2 FQNEAQ (reference sequence). Trimming pared 5 bases from V and 10 bases from J, leaving 12 bases between. The CDR3: CASSGRGLTIYF. Here the CDR3 DNA reads TGTGCCAGCAGCGGCAGGGGCTTAACCATATATTTT. Complete variable domain (other parts from reference TRBV7-9 and TRBJ1-3): DTGVSQNPRHKITKRGQNVTFRCDPISEHNRLYWYRQTLGQGPEFLTYFQNEAQLEKSRLLSDRFSAERPKGSFSTLEIQRTEQGDSAMYLCASSGRGLTIYFGEGSWLTVV.

The chain links TRBV7-2 to TRBJ2-7; D gene ambiguous. The germline CDR1 and CDR2 sequences are SGHTA and FQGNSA. There are 13 residues in the CDR3. Trimming shortened V by 8 bases and J by 3 bases, and 14 bases separated the two germline ends. In DNA, the CDR3 is TGTGCCAGCTCTGTATACCGACTCTACGAGCAGTACTTC. Protein: CASSVYRLYEQYF. The full variable domain, its missing parts supplied by reference TRBV7-2 and TRBJ2-7, is GAGVSQSPSNKVTEKGKDVELRCDPISGHTALYWYRQSLGQGLEFLIYFQGNSAPDKSGLPSDRFSAERTGGSVSTLTIQRTQQEDSAVYLCASSVYRLYEQYFGPGTRLTVT.

The rearrangement joins TRBV28 to TRBJ2-7, with 11 bases aligning to TRBD1. This CDR3 is 14 amino acids long. V was clipped by 8 bases and J by 6 bases; unmatched bases: 9. Per germline, CDR1 MDHEN and CDR2 SYDVKM. CDR3 sequence reads: CASFNPGQGGEQYF. DNA for the CDR3: TGTGCCAGCTTTAATCCGGGACAGGGGGGCGAGCAGTACTTC.

The J gene is TRBJ1-5, the V gene TRBV6-5; D call uncertain. The V end lost 4 bases, the J end lost 4 bases, and 11 bases lay between the germline ends. Looked up from germline, CDR1 is MNHEY and CDR2 is SVGAGI. The CDR3 runs 14 residues. The chain's CDR3 is CASSSPGLNQPQHF. CDR3 sequence (DNA): TGTGCCAGCAGTTCGCCCGGGCTTAATCAGCCCCAGCATTTT.

V gene TRBV10-3 combines with J gene TRBJ2-3, with D possibly matching TRBD2 (5 bases). Germline V lookup: CDR1 ENHRY, CDR2 SYGVKD. Trimming cost V 0 bases and J 5 bases, with 15 bases left between them. The CDR3 loop spans 16 amino acids. The CDR3 reads CAISESLGGEGDTQYF. CDR3 DNA: TGTGCCATCAGTGAGTCACTAGGAGGTGAAGGAGATACGCAGTATTTT.

The chain combines TRBV30 with TRBJ2-7; D may be TRBD2 (5 bases). V shed 5 bases and J shed 6 bases, with 17 bases lying between them. Germline CDR1 is GTSNPN and CDR2 is SVGIG (reference sequence). The CDR3 runs 13 residues. The CDR3, as DNA: TGTGCCTGGGAACAGATATCGGGATCCGAGCAGTACTTC. It translates to CAWEQISGSEQYF.

The chain carries TRBV5-1 and TRBJ2-7; D might be TRBD1 (6 bases). From germline, CDR1 is SGHRS and CDR2 YFSETQ. Deletions cut 0 bases from V and 4 bases from J, with 14 bases between. There are 15 residues in the CDR3. CDR3 sequence: CASSLVERGGYEQYF. CDR3 bases: TGCGCCAGCAGCTTGGTAGAGAGAGGGGGTTACGAGCAGTACTTC.

This chain connects TRBV11-2 to TRBJ1-4, with D possibly TRBD1 on 5 matching bases. CDR3 size: 15 residues. V dropped 0 bases and J dropped 5 bases, with 10 bases sitting between them. Germline CDR1 SGHAT, CDR2 FQNNGV. CDR3 DNA sequence: TGTGCCAGCAGCTTAGATTCAGGGCACAATGAAAAACTGTTTTTT. Amino acid sequence: CASSLDSGHNEKLFF.

The rearrangement links TRBV6-5 to TRBJ1-2; 8 bases map to TRBD1. This CDR3 spans 14 amino acids. CDR1 and CDR2 from the germline V gene are MNHEY and SVGAGI. After removal of 5 bases from V and 2 bases from J, the junction contained 4 bases not matched to a gene. Written as DNA, the CDR3 is TGTGCCAGCAGTCGTCAGGGGGCGAACTATGGCTACACCTTC. Translation gives CASSRQGANYGYTF.

The genes are TRBV11-2 and TRBJ2-7; unclear D gene. The CDR3 covers 16 residues. Germline V gene sequence: CDR1 SGHAT, CDR2 FQNNGV. The V end was cut by 3 bases, the J end by 0 bases, with 15 bases between. The CDR3 DNA sequence: TGTGCCAGCAGCTTGAGAGGCAGGATATACTCCTACGAGCAGTACTTC. It specifies CASSLRGRIYSYEQYF.

The chain couples TRBV4-1 to TRBJ1-6; possible D gene TRBD1, 6 bases. Germline V lookup: CDR1 MGHRA, CDR2 YSYEKL. Deletions cut 5 bases from V and 8 bases from J, with 28 bases between. The CDR3 is 19 amino acids. The CDR3 loop reads CASSGSAYPRGREDSPLHF. The CDR3 DNA reads as TGCGCCAGCAGCGGGAGCGCCTACCCTCGGGGGCGGGAGGATTCACCCCTCCACTTT.

The chain recombines TRBV25-1 with TRBJ2-5; no clear D gene. V shed 5 bases and J shed 0 bases, with 13 bases lying between them. Looked up from germline, CDR1 is MGHDK and CDR2 is SYGVNS. This CDR3 contains 15 residues. The CDR3 sequence is CASSTTFRYQETQYF. CDR3 DNA sequence: TGTGCCAGCAGTACGACCTTTAGGTACCAAGAGACCCAGTACTTC.